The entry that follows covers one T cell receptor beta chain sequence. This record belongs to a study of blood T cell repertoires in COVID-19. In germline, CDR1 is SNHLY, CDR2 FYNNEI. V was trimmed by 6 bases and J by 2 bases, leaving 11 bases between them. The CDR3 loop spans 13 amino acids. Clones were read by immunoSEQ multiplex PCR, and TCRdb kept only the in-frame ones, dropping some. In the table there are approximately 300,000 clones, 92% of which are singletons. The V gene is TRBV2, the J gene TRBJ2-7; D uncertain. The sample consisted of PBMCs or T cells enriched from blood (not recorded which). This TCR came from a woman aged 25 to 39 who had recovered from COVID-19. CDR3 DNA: TGTGCCAGCAGGAGATCCTTAACCTACGAGCAGTACTTC. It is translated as CASRRSLTYEQYF.